This is a list of T cell receptor beta chains from one sample in a study of control samples from healthy donors and cancer patients. Method: immunoSEQ multiplex PCR; TCRdb's copy keeps in-frame clones and lacks some. The table includes 70,000 to 80,000 clones, more than 75% detected once. Sequenced sample: blood. Every receptor here comes from a woman aged 45 to 65 in good health. Each CDR3 is given with its conserved first and last residue.

J gene | V gene | CDR3 protein
TRBJ2-1 | TRBV27 | CASSLPSGPYNEQFF
TRBJ2-1 | TRBV4-1 | CASSRSESGSSYNEQFF
TRBJ1-3 | TRBV29-1 | CSVSGGSGNTIYF
TRBJ2-2 | TRBV6-5 | CASTTGGVGELFF
TRBJ2-1 | TRBV6-5 | CASSYGWVRSYNEQFF
TRBJ1-3 | TRBV10-1 | CASSESHGGMNTIYF
TRBJ1-1 | TRBV11-2 | CASRRGRGSMNTEAFF
TRBJ2-3 | TRBV7-9 | CASSLDSRTTFF
TRBJ2-7 | TRBV10-3 | CAISEPRGQYEQYF
TRBJ1-5 | TRBV30 | CAWSGGNNQPQHF
TRBJ1-5 | TRBV10-3 | CAISESAGNQPQHF
TRBJ2-3 | TRBV7-9 | CASSASGGTTDTQYF
TRBJ2-1 | TRBV28 | CASSFFPHYNEQFF
TRBJ2-6 | TRBV7-9 | CASSLRLAGSGANVLTF
TRBJ2-1 | TRBV19 | CASSIRSVNEQFF
TRBJ2-5 | TRBV6-5 | CASSRKLRETQYF
TRBJ2-7 | TRBV5-1 | CASSAGTSYEQYF
TRBJ1-1 | TRBV5-5 | CASSFQVEAFF
TRBJ2-3 | TRBV5-1 | CASSPFLAGGITDTQYF
TRBJ2-1 | TRBV7-3 | CASSPERVGENEQFF
TRBJ2-5 | TRBV9 | CASSASPGPGETQYF
TRBJ1-1 | TRBV21-1 | CASSYRDWTGGVMNTEAFF
TRBJ2-7 | TRBV28 | CASSWVVGLAGDSYEQYF
TRBJ2-5 | TRBV10-3 | CAIQGDANVQYF
TRBJ1-5 | TRBV28 | CASSLASGDQPQHF
TRBJ1-3 | TRBV28 | CASTERGAGPGNTIYF
TRBJ1-4 | TRBV15 | CATSGTGTTEKLFF
TRBJ1-5 | TRBV20-1 | CSASWGQGASQPQHF
TRBJ1-4 | TRBV29-1 | CSVETGPNEKLFF
TRBJ2-1 | TRBV18 | CASSQTWTSGDYNEQFF
TRBJ2-7 | TRBV28 | CASSLPYGAPYEQYF
TRBJ1-2 | TRBV28 | CASSYTGRASSGYTF
TRBJ2-1 | TRBV19 | CASSIFTSDNEQFF
TRBJ2-7 | TRBV30 | CAWSGGWGYEQYF
TRBJ2-3 | TRBV9 | CASSMSSGISTDTQYF
TRBJ1-5 | TRBV12-3/TRBV12-4 | CASSLNLEPQHF
TRBJ1-4 | TRBV7-2 | CASSTPSRGANEKLFF
TRBJ2-3 | TRBV5-6 | CASSLRMPSTDTQYF
TRBJ2-1 | TRBV30 | CAWSVTGGRSYNEQFF
TRBJ1-2 | TRBV5-1 | CASSPGPDRVDGYTF
TRBJ1-2 | TRBV15 | CATSRDSAPTTNYGYTF
TRBJ1-2 | TRBV5-6 | CASSNTDNYGYTF
TRBJ2-4 | TRBV30 | CAWSEGVVRQYF
TRBJ1-2 | TRBV19 | CASRKRQGDYGYTF
TRBJ2-5 | TRBV11-2 | CASSLGASGNQETQYF
TRBJ2-7 | TRBV28 | CASSSTGFYEQYF
TRBJ1-2 | TRBV11-2 | CASSLGPRLGGHGYTF
TRBJ2-3 | TRBV19 | CASSQRPGDTQYF
TRBJ2-7 | TRBV28 | CASSSSDYEQYF
TRBJ1-1 | TRBV19 | CASSIVGSSGAEAFF
TRBJ2-7 | TRBV21-1 | CASSGLCRDRGYEQYF
TRBJ2-4 | TRBV5-6 | CASSLAVLAKNIQYF
TRBJ1-4 | TRBV19 | CASRAPLSQLFF
TRBJ2-2 | TRBV2 | CASSEGLARTGELFF
TRBJ1-6 | TRBV9 | CASSVGGPDSPLHF